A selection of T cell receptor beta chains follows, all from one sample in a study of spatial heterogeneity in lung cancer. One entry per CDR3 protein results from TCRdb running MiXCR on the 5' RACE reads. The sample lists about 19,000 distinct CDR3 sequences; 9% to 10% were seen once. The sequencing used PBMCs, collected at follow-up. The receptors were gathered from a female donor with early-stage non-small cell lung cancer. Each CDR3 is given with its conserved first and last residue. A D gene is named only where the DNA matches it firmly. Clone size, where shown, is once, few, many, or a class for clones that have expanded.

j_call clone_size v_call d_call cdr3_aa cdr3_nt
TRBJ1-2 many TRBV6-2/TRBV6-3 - CASSGTHQGYTF TGTGCCAGCAGTGGGACGCACCAAGGCTACACCTTC
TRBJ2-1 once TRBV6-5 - CASSYGTTNNEQFF TGTGCCAGCAGTTACGGGACAACTAACAATGAGCAGTTCTTC
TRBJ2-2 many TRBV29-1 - CSVRDIFTGELFF TGCAGCGTTCGGGACATCTTCACCGGGGAGCTGTTTTTT
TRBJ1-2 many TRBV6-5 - CASSEDRNYGYTF TGTGCCAGCAGTGAAGACAGGAACTATGGCTACACCTTC
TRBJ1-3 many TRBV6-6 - CASSYPRASENTIYF TGTGCCAGCAGTTACCCCAGGGCGTCTGAAAACACCATATATTTT
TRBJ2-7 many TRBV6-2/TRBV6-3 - CASSPRDRLSYEQYF TGTGCCAGCAGTCCCCGGGACCGACTCTCCTACGAGCAGTACTTC
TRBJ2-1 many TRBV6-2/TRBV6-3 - CASGPIPRGEQFF TGTGCCAGCGGCCCGATCCCTCGAGGGGAGCAGTTCTTC
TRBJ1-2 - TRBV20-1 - CSARRQGYGYTF TGCAGTGCTAGACGGCAGGGGTATGGCTACACCTTC
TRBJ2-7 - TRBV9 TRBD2 CASSGTSGGYEQYF TGTGCCAGCAGCGGGACTAGCGGGGGCTACGAGCAGTACTTC
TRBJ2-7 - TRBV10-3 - CAIRPGLNSYEQYF TGTGCCATCAGACCGGGACTCAACTCCTACGAGCAGTACTTC
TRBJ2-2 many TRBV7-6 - CASSPGAGELFF TGTGCCAGCAGCCCGGGGGCCGGGGAGCTGTTTTTT
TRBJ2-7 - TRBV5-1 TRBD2 CASSFIAGYSYEQYF TGCGCCAGCAGCTTCATAGCGGGATACTCCTACGAGCAGTACTTC